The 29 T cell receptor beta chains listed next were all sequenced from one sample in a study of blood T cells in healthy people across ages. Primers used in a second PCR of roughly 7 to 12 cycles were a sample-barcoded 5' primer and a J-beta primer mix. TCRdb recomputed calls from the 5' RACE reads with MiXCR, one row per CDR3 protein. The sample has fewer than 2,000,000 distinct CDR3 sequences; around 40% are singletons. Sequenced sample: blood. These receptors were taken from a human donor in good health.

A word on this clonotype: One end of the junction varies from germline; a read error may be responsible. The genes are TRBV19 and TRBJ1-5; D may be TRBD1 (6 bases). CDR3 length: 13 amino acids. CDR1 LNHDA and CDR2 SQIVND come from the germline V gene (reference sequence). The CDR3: CASSIGQNQPQHF. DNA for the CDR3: TGCGCCAGTAGTATCGGACAGAATCAGCCCCAGCATTTT. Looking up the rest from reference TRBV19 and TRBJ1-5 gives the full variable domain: DGGITQSPKYLFRKEGQNVTLSCEQNLNHDAMYWYRQDPGQGLRLIYYSQIVNDFQKGDIAEGYSVSREKKESFPLTVTSAQKNPTAFYLCASSIGQNQPQHFGDGTRLSIL.

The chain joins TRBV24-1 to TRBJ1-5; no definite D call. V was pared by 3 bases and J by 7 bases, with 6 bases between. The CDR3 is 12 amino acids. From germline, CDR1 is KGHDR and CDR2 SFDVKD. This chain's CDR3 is CATSDSGQPQHF. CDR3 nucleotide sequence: TGTGCCACCAGTGATAGTGGACAGCCCCAGCATTTT.

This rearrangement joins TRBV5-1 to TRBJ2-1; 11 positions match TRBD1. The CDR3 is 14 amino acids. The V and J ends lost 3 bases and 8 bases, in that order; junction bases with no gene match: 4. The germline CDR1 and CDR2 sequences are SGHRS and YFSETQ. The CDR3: CASSSGQGVDEQFF. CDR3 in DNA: TGCGCCAGCAGCTCGGGACAGGGGGTCGATGAGCAGTTCTTC.

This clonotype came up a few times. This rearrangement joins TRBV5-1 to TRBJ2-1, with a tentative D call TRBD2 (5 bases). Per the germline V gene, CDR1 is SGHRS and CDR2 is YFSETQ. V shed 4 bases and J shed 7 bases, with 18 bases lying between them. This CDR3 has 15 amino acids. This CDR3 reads CASSTLRGPRNEQFF. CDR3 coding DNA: TGCGCCAGCAGCACCCTCCGGGGTCCCCGGAATGAGCAGTTCTTC.

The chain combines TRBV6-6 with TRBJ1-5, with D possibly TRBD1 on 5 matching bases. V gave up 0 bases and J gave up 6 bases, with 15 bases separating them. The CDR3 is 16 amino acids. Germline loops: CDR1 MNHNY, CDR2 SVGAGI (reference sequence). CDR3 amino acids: CASSYSIIRGSQPQHF. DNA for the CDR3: TGTGCCAGCAGTTACTCGATTATAAGGGGCAGTCAGCCCCAGCATTTT.

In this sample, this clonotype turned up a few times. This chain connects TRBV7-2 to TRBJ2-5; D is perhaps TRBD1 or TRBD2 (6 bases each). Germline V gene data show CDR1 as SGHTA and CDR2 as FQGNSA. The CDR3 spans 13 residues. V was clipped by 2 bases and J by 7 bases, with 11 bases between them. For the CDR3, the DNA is TGTGCCAGCAGCTTAACCGAGGGGGGGACCCAGTACTTC. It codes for CASSLTEGGTQYF.

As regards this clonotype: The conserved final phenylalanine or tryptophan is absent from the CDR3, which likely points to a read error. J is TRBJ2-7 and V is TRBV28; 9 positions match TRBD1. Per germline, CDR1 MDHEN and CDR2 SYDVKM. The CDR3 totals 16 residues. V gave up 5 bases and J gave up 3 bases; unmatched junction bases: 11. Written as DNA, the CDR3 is TGTGCCAGCAGTCCTGGGACAGGGCGAATTAACTACGAGCAGTACTTG. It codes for CASSPGTGRINYEQYL.

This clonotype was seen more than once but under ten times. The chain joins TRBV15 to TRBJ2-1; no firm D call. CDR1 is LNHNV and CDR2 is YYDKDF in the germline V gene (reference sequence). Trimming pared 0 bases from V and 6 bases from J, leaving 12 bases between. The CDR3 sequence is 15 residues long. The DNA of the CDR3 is TGTGCCACCAGCAGAGAGGGCCGTGGATTCAATGAGCAGTTCTTC. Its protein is CATSREGRGFNEQFF. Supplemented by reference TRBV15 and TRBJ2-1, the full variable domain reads DAMVIQNPRYQVTQFGKPVTLSCSQTLNHNVMYWYQQKSSQAPKLLFHYYDKDFNNEADTPDNFQSRRPNTSFCFLDIRSPGLGDTAMYLCATSREGRGFNEQFFGPGTRLTVL.

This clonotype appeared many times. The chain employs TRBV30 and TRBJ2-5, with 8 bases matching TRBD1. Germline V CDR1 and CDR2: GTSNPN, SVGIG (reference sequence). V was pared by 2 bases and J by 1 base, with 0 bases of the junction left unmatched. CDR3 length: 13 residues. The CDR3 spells CAWSTGGQETQYF. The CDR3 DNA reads TGTGCCTGGAGTACAGGGGGCCAAGAGACCCAGTACTTC.

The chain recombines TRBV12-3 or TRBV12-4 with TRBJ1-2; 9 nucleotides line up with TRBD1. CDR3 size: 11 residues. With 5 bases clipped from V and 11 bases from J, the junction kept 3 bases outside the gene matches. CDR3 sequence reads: CASSLGQGYTF. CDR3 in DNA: TGTGCCAGCAGTCTGGGACAGGGTTACACCTTC.

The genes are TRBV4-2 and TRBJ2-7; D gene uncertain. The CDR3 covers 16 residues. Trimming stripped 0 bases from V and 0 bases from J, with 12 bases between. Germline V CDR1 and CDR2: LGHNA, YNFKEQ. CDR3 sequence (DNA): TGTGCCAGCAGCCAAGATCGCGGCGGCAGCTCCTACGAGCAGTACTTC. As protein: CASSQDRGGSSYEQYF.

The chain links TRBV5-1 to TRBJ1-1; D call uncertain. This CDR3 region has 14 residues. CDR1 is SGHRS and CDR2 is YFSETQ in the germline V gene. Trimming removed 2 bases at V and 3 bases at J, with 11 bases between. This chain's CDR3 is CASSLDGTYTEAFF. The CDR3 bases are TGCGCCAGCAGCTTAGACGGTACTTACACTGAAGCTTTCTTT.

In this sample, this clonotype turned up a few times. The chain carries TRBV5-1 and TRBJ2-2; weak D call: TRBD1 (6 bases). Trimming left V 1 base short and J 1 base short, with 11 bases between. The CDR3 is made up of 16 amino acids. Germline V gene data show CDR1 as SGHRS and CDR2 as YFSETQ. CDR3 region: CASSLTGIGNTGELFF. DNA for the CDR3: TGCGCCAGCAGCTTGACAGGGATCGGGAACACCGGGGAGCTGTTTTTT.

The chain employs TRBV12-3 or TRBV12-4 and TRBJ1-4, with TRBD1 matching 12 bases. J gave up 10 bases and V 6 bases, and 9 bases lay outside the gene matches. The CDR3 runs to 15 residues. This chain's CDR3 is CASSPTGQGARKLFF. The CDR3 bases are TGTGCCAGCAGCCCGACGGGACAGGGGGCCAGAAAACTGTTTTTT.

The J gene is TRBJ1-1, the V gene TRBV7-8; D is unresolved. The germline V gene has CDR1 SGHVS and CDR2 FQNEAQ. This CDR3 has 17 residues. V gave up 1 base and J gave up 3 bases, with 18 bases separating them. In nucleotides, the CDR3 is TGTGCCAGCAGCTTAGGGCAAGGCCGAGTTTTATACACTGAAGCTTTCTTT. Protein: CASSLGQGRVLYTEAFF.

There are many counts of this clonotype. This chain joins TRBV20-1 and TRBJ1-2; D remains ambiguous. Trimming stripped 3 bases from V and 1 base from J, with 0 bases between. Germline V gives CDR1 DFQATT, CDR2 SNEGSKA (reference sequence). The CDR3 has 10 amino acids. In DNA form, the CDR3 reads TGCAGTGCTAGTAACTATGGCTACACCTTC. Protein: CSASNYGYTF.

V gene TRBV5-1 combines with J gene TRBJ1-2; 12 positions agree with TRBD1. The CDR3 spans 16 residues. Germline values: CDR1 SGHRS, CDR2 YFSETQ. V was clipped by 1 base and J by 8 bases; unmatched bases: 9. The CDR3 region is CASSLIPGTGGGGYTF. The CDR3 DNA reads TGCGCCAGCAGCTTGATCCCCGGGACAGGGGGCGGGGGCTACACCTTC.

The CDR3 region is CAISDRLDSPLHF. CDR3 coding DNA: TGTGCCATCAGTGACAGGCTTGATTCACCCCTCCACTTT. The chain joins TRBV10-3 to TRBJ1-6; D gene ambiguous. Trimming left V 3 bases short and J 8 bases short, with 8 bases between. The CDR3 length is 13 residues. The germline CDR1 and CDR2 sequences are ENHRY and SYGVKD.

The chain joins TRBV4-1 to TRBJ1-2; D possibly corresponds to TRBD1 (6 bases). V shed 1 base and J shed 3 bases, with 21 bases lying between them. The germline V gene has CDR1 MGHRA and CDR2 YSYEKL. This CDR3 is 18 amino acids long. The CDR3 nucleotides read TGCGCCAGCAGCCAAGGGCCTCGAGCGTCGGGGGCGGACTATGGCTACACCTTC. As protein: CASSQGPRASGADYGYTF.

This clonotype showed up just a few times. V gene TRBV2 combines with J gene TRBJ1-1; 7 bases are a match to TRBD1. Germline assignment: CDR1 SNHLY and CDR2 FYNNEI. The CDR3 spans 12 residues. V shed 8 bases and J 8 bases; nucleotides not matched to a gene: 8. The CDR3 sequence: CASEQGYREAFF. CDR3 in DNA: TGTGCCAGCGAACAGGGGTACAGGGAAGCTTTCTTT.

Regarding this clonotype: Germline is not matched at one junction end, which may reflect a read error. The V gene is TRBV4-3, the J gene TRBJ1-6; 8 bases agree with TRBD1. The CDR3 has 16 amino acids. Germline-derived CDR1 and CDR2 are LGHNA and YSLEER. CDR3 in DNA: TGCGCCAGCAGCCAAGGCCGGACAGGGAATAATTCACCTCTCCACTTT. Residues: CASSQGRTGNNSPLHF.

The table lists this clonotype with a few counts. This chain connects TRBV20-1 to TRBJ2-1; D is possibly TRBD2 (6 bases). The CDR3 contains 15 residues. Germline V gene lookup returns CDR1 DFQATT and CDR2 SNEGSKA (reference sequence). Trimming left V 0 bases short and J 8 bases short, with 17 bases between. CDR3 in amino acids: CSARDGTDPWDEQFF. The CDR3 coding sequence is TGCAGTGCTAGAGATGGGACTGACCCTTGGGATGAGCAGTTCTTC.

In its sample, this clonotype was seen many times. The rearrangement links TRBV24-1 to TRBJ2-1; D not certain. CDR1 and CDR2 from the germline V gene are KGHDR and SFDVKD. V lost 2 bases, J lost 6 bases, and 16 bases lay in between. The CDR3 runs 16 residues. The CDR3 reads CATSDSAGPTGNEQFF. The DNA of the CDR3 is TGTGCCACCAGTGATTCGGCCGGGCCCACGGGCAATGAGCAGTTCTTC.

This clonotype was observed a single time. This CDR3 reads CASSYRSATYGYTF. CDR3 DNA sequence: TGTGCCAGCAGCTACAGATCAGCTACCTATGGCTACACCTTC. This chain connects TRBV7-2 to TRBJ1-2, with D unclear. The ends were cut back, 4 bases at V and 4 bases at J, with 13 bases in the middle. Germline assignment: CDR1 SGHTA and CDR2 FQGNSA. There are 14 residues in the CDR3.

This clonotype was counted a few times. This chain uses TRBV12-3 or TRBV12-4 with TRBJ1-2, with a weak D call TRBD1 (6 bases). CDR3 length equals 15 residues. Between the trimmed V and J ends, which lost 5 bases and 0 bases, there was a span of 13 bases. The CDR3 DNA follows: TGTGCCAGCAGTCTTGGACAGCTTTCTAACTATGGCTACACCTTC. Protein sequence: CASSLGQLSNYGYTF.

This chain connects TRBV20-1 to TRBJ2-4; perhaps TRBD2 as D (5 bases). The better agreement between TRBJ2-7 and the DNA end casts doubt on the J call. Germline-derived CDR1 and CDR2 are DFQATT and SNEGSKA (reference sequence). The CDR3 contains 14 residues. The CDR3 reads CSAREPGLAYEQYF. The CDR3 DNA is TGCAGTGCTAGAGAACCGGGGTTGGCCTACGAGCAGTACTTC.

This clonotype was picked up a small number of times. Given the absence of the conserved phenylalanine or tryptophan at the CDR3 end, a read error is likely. Here the CDR3 DNA reads TGTGCCAGCACTACCGAGGGTGGGGTTAACACCGGGGAGCTGTTTTTG. This codes for CASTTEGGVNTGELFL. The rearrangement links TRBV12-3 or TRBV12-4 to TRBJ2-2; D is perhaps TRBD2 (5 bases). V lost 7 bases and J lost 2, with 17 bases in between. The CDR3 sequence is 16 residues long.

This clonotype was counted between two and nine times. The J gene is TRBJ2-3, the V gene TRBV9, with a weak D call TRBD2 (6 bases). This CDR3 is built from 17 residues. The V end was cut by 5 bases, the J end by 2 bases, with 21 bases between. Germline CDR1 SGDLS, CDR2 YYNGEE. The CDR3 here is CASSATGGPITTDTQYF. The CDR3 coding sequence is TGTGCCAGCAGTGCAACCGGGGGACCCATTACCACAGATACGCAGTATTTT.

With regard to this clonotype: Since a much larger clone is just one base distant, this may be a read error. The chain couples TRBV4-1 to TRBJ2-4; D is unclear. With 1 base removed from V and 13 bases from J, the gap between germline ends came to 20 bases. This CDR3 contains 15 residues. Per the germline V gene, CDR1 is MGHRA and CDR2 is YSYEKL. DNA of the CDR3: TGCGCCAGCAGCCAAGTAATTTCCTCTTACAATGAGCAGTACTTC. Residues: CASSQVISSYNEQYF.